Shown below are 5 T cell receptor beta chains from a single sample sequenced in a study of cytomegalovirus exposure and HLA in healthy donors. Primers for the PCR totalled 60 Vbeta and 13 Jbeta. This table comes from immunoSEQ multiplex PCR, and its TCRdb copy is limited to in-frame clones, with some not included. The table lists over 150,000 clones, roughly 82% of them singletons. Sequencing was performed on PBMCs. These receptor sequences come from a man aged 45-65 years in good health and CMV-seropositive.

This clone was observed once. The chain links TRBV18 to TRBJ1-2, with TRBD1 identical over 12 bases. The CDR3 consists of 17 residues. V trimming: 3 bases; J trimming: 10 bases; junction bases outside the gene matches: 15. Germline CDR1 and CDR2: KGHSH and LQKENI. DNA of the CDR3: TGTGCCAGCTCACCTGGGACAGGGGGCGGCCCCCGTAGAGACTACACCTTC. It specifies CASSPGTGGGPRRDYTF.

This clone was counted a single time. The chain is built from TRBV6-4 and TRBJ2-1; 12 bases align to TRBD2. The germline CDR1 and CDR2 sequences are MRHNA and SNTAGT. The ends lost 4 bases at V and 8 bases at J; junction bases unmatched: 6. This CDR3 contains 15 residues. Here the CDR3 DNA reads TGTGCCAGCAGTGTCCTAGCGGGGGGGCTCGATGAGCAGTTCTTC. It translates to CASSVLAGGLDEQFF.

V usage is TRBV4-1 and J usage is TRBJ2-3; no clear D. The germline CDR1 and CDR2 sequences are MGHRA and YSYEKL. The CDR3 length is 14 residues. Trimming took off 0 bases at V and 0 bases at J, with 4 bases between the two ends. CDR3 residues: CASSQDPSTDTQYF. DNA for the CDR3: TGCGCCAGCAGCCAAGATCCGAGCACAGATACGCAGTATTTT.

The chain has TRBV30 and TRBJ2-1; TRBD2 matches 16 bases. Germline V gene lookup returns CDR1 GTSNPN and CDR2 SVGIG (reference sequence). The CDR3 covers 17 residues. Unmatched junction bases numbered 7, after V lost 5 bases and J lost 3 bases. CDR3 DNA sequence: TGTGCCTGGGAGGGACTAGCGGGGGGGCAAAACTACAATGAGCAGTTCTTC. It translates to CAWEGLAGGQNYNEQFF.

In its sample, this clone was seen once. This chain's CDR3 is CASSLEGANTEAFF. For the CDR3, the DNA is TGTGCCAGCAGCTTAGAAGGGGCGAACACTGAAGCTTTCTTT. The chain couples TRBV7-9 to TRBJ1-1; possibly TRBD1 for D (5 bases). V was pared by 1 base and J by 1 base, with 7 bases between. The CDR3 is made up of 14 amino acids. Germline assignment: CDR1 SEHNR and CDR2 FQNEAQ (reference sequence).